A selection of T cell receptor beta chains follows, all from one sample in a study of shared clonotypes between healthy human individuals. Only in-frame clones appear in the TCRdb table, and some are missing; sequencing was by immunoSEQ multiplex PCR. The table has some 2,500,000 clones, around 90% seen once. Material: naive CD4+ T cells from PBMCs. The receptors stem from a man aged 18 to 30 in good health. Some clones in this sample may be carry-over from other donors' samples. Each CDR3 is given with its conserved first and last residue. D genes are given only for firm matches. Not every row has a clone size; where given, it reads once, few, many or a size class.

d_call j_call v_call clone_size cdr3_nt cdr3_aa
TRBD1 TRBJ2-2 TRBV5-5 NA TGTGCCTGCTTTAGGGACAGAGCTTCGAACACCGGGGAGCTGTTTTTT CACFRDRASNTGELFF
NA TRBJ1-3 TRBV19 few TGTGCCAGTAGTCGGGCCGGGGATGGAAACACCATATATTTT CASSRAGDGNTIYF
TRBD2 TRBJ2-1 TRBV29-1 NA TGCAGCGTTGCGGGACTAGCGGGAGTCTTGATCCATGAGCAGTTCTTC CSVAGLAGVLIHEQFF
NA TRBJ1-4 TRBV28 NA TGTGCCAGCGGGGGGTGGGCTAATGAAAAACTGTTTTTT CASGGWANEKLFF
TRBD2 TRBJ2-1 TRBV10-1 NA TGCGCCAGCAGTGAGTTGGCGGGAGGGCCCCCCAATGAGCAGTTCTTC CASSELAGGPPNEQFF
NA TRBJ1-1 TRBV6-5 NA TGTGCCAGCAAGGGACAATTGAACACTGAAGCTTTCTTT CASKGQLNTEAFF
TRBD1 TRBJ2-7 TRBV5-6 NA TGTGCCAGCAGCTTGGCCTGGACAGGGGATGTCCACGAGCAGTACTTC CASSLAWTGDVHEQYF
NA TRBJ2-1 TRBV6-1 once TGTGCCAGCAGTGAGTGGCAGGGGGGGATCAATGAGCAGTTCTTC CASSEWQGGINEQFF
TRBD2 TRBJ2-5 TRBV27 NA TGTGCCAGCAGTCCAGGGACTAGCGGGAGATTGGAGACCCAGTACTTC CASSPGTSGRLETQYF
TRBD1 TRBJ1-3 TRBV6-6 NA TGTGCCAGCACCACAGGGGGAACACTCTCTGGAAACACCATATATTTT CASTTGGTLSGNTIYF
NA TRBJ2-7 TRBV5-8 NA TGTGCCAGCAGCGCCCATATGGGGGCAGACTTACGCCACGAGCAGTACTTC CASSAHMGADLRHEQYF
NA TRBJ2-1 TRBV18 NA TGTGCCAGCTCACAGGACAGCTCCTACTACAATGAGCAGTTCTTC CASSQDSSYYNEQFF
NA TRBJ2-5 TRBV18 NA TGTGCCAGCTCACCACCGGCCTGGCAAGAGACCCAGTACTTC CASSPPAWQETQYF
TRBD1 TRBJ2-5 TRBV7-9 NA TGTGCCAGCAGCTTAGGGGACAGGGGATCACAAGAGACCCAGTACTTC CASSLGDRGSQETQYF
NA TRBJ2-5 TRBV4-1 NA TGCGCCAGCAGCCAACGGGACTCCCAGACCCAGTACTTC CASSQRDSQTQYF
NA TRBJ2-2 TRBV19 NA TGTGCCTCCCTAAGCTCTTCGAACACCGGGGAGCTGTTTTTT CASLSSSNTGELFF
NA TRBJ2-2 TRBV4-3 NA TGCGCCAGCAGCCAAGATGGGGGGCTGGGGGAGCTGTTTTTT CASSQDGGLGELFF
TRBD1 TRBJ2-1 TRBV5-1 NA TGCGCCAGCAGCCTGCTACAGGGGCCCGAGAATGAGCAGTTCTTC CASSLLQGPENEQFF
TRBD1 TRBJ1-1 TRBV4-1 NA TGCGCCAGCAGCCAAGGGTTCGGGACAGGGGGGGCTGAAGCTTTCTTT CASSQGFGTGGAEAFF
NA TRBJ2-3 TRBV5-6 NA TGTGCCAGCAGCCGACCCGACACAGATACGCAGTATTTT CASSRPDTDTQYF
TRBD2 TRBJ2-3 TRBV19 NA TGTGCCAGTAGTAGGACTAGCGGGAGGGCAGATACGCAGTATTTT CASSRTSGRADTQYF
TRBD1 TRBJ1-3 TRBV28 NA TGTGCCAGCAGCCGATGGGACAGGGGCAACACCATATATTTT CASSRWDRGNTIYF
NA TRBJ1-4 TRBV18 once TGTGCCAGCTCGCTAGCCCAAAATGAAAAACTGTTTTTT CASSLAQNEKLFF
NA TRBJ1-1 TRBV5-1 NA TGCGCCAGCAGCAACAAGGGGGAGACTGAAGCTTTCTTT CASSNKGETEAFF
NA TRBJ2-1 TRBV28 NA TGTGCCAGCGGACGAATCCCAGCGTTGACCTACAATGAGCAGTTCTTC CASGRIPALTYNEQFF
TRBD2 TRBJ2-1 TRBV7-3 NA TGTGCCAGCAGCTTATTGGGTCTAGCGGGAGGGAGCTCCTACAATGAGCAGTTCTTC CASSLLGLAGGSSYNEQFF
TRBD1 TRBJ2-5 TRBV18 once TGTGCCAGCTCACTGACAGGGTCGGAGACCCAGTACTTC CASSLTGSETQYF
NA TRBJ2-7 TRBV9 NA TGTGCCAGCAGCCCCAGGTGGTCGGACACATACGAGCAGTACTTC CASSPRWSDTYEQYF
TRBD2 TRBJ2-1 TRBV19 NA TGTGCCAGTAGTCCAAAGACTAGCGGCCGTTACAATGAGCAGTTCTTC CASSPKTSGRYNEQFF
NA TRBJ1-3 TRBV2 NA TGTGCCAGCACCCTGGGGATCTCTGGAAACACCATATATTTT CASTLGISGNTIYF
NA TRBJ2-7 TRBV30 NA TGTGCCTGGAGCCGTAGGGGCTACGAGCAGTACTTC CAWSRRGYEQYF
NA TRBJ2-7 TRBV28 NA TGTGCCAGCAACTGGGGTCGGCCCCAAGCACTCTACGAGCAGTACTTC CASNWGRPQALYEQYF
NA TRBJ2-6 TRBV6-6 once TGTGCCAGCAGACAGTTTTTGAACGTCCTGACTTTC CASRQFLNVLTF
NA TRBJ2-3 TRBV18 NA TGTGCCAGCTCACCAGTCGGGGAGGCGCAGTATTTT CASSPVGEAQYF
TRBD2 TRBJ2-1 TRBV7-2 NA TGTGCCAGCAGCCCAACCCGAAGCGGGAAACCGTTCTTC CASSPTRSGKPFF
NA TRBJ1-1 TRBV19 NA TGTGCCAGTCATAATCAACGGGCGGTGAACACTGAAGCTTTCTTT CASHNQRAVNTEAFF
NA TRBJ2-3 TRBV7-3 NA TGTGCCAGCAGCTTACAGGCGGGAAGGACGACAGATACGCAGTATTTT CASSLQAGRTTDTQYF
NA TRBJ2-7 TRBV6-6 NA TGTGCCAGCAGTTACTCTCAAAGTATAGGGGAGCAGTACTTC CASSYSQSIGEQYF